This T cell receptor beta chain was recorded in a study of shared clonotypes between healthy human individuals. V was pared by 3 bases and J by 4 bases, with 5 bases of the junction left unmatched. This CDR3 is 15 amino acids long. Germline lookup yields CDR1 SGHKS and CDR2 YYEKEE (reference sequence). Produced via immunoSEQ multiplex PCR; TCRdb's table is partial and in-frame only. The sample comprises approximately 500,000 clones, roughly 80% of which are singletons, and about 11% rests with the top ten. The sequence derives from a woman aged 35 to 49 in good health. Some clones in this sample may be carry-over from other donors' samples. The sample comprised PBMCs. V gene TRBV5-5 combines with J gene TRBJ2-7, with 12 bases that match TRBD2. DNA for the CDR3: TGTGCCAGCAGCTCTCGACTAGCGGGAGTTTACGAGCAGTACTTC. This sequence encodes CASSSRLAGVYEQYF. Based on the CDR3 plus reference TRBV5-5 and TRBJ2-7, the full variable domain is DAGVTQSPTHLIKTRGQQVTLRCSPISGHKSVSWYQQVLGQGPQFIFQYYEKEERGRGNFPDRFSARQFPNYSSELNVNALLLGDSALYLCASSSRLAGVYEQYFGPGTRLTVT.